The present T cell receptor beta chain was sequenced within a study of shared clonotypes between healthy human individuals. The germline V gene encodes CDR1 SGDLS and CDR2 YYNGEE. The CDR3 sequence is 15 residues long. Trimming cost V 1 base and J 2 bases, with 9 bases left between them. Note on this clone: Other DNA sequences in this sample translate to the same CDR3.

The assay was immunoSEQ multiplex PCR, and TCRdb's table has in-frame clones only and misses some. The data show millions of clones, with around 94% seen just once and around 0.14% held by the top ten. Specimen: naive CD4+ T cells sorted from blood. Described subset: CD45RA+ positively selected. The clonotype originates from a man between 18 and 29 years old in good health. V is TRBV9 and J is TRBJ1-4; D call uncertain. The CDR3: CASSVLGATNEKLFF. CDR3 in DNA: TGTGCCAGCAGCGTATTAGGAGCTACTAATGAAAAACTGTTTTTT.